Below are 18 T cell receptor beta chains sequenced from a single sample in a study of blood T cell repertoires in COVID-19. The data were produced by immunoSEQ multiplex PCR, yet TCRdb's version contains in-frame clones alone and is incomplete. This table holds more than 200,000 clones, around 81% found once. Sequencing was performed on PBMCs or T cells enriched from blood (not recorded which). Receptors were obtained from a woman between 35 and 50 years old with acute COVID-19.

This clone was picked up one time. J is TRBJ2-7 and V is TRBV6-5, with a weak D call TRBD2 (7 bases). This CDR3 contains 14 residues. CDR1 MNHEY and CDR2 SVGAGI come from the germline V gene. The V and J ends lost 10 bases and 3 bases respectively, with 19 bases between them. CDR3 sequence reads: CATGMRGGFYEQYF. The CDR3 DNA is TGTGCCACCGGGATGAGGGGGGGCTTCTACGAGCAGTACTTC.

DNA of the CDR3: TGTGCCAGCAGCTTATCGCCTAGCGGGAGTTTCCCAGATACGCAGTATTTT. Translated: CASSLSPSGSFPDTQYF. This chain connects TRBV5-5 to TRBJ2-3; 10 positions agree with TRBD2. The CDR3 has 17 amino acids. V lost 2 bases and J lost 4; bases outside the gene matches: 10. The germline gives CDR1 SGHKS, CDR2 YYEKEE (reference sequence).

This chain joins TRBV9 and TRBJ2-1; 13 bases align to TRBD2. Germline V gene data show CDR1 as SGDLS and CDR2 as YYNGEE. This CDR3 is 14 amino acids long. After removal of 3 bases from V and 9 bases from J, the junction contained 3 bases not matched to a gene. The CDR3 DNA reads as TGTGCCAGCAGCGGGACTAGCGGGAGCCGTGAGCAGTTCTTC. Protein: CASSGTSGSREQFF.

J is TRBJ2-7 and V is TRBV4-2; 9 nucleotides align to TRBD2. J was trimmed by 3 bases and V by 3 bases; bases with no gene match: 12. Germline values: CDR1 LGHNA, CDR2 YNFKEQ. CDR3 length equals 17 residues. The CDR3 DNA follows: TGTGCCAGCAGCCACCAGCTAGCGGGAAACCTCAACTACGAGCAGTACTTC. It codes for CASSHQLAGNLNYEQYF.

About this clone: This sample includes further DNA sequences coding for the same CDR3. The chain recombines TRBV29-1 with TRBJ1-1; D call uncertain. The CDR3 spans 12 residues. Germline V gives CDR1 SQVTM, CDR2 ANQGSEA. Trimming took 3 bases from V and 0 from J, leaving 5 bases between them. The CDR3 region is CSVDGLNTEAFF. CDR3 coding DNA: TGCAGCGTTGATGGGCTGAACACTGAAGCTTTCTTT.

This clone was seen a single time. The chain carries TRBV6-5 and TRBJ1-1, with 8 bases lining up with TRBD1. Germline V gene data show CDR1 as MNHEY and CDR2 as SVGAGI. CDR3 length: 15 amino acids. Germline trimming cut 7 bases from V and 5 bases from J; bases unmatched to any gene: 12. The CDR3 nucleotides read TGTGCCAGCACTGTACCGGGACAGGATGATACTGAAGCTTTCTTT. Encoded protein: CASTVPGQDDTEAFF.

There are a few counts of this clone. The CDR3 reads CASSLSLAWDTQYF. For the CDR3, the DNA is TGTGCCAGCAGCTTGTCACTAGCATGGGATACGCAGTATTTT. The chain links TRBV5-6 to TRBJ2-3; possible D gene TRBD2, 6 bases. Germline lookup yields CDR1 SGHDT and CDR2 YYEEEE. Trimming took 1 base from V and 6 from J, leaving 12 bases between them. The CDR3 contains 14 residues.

J is TRBJ2-2 and V is TRBV11-2; TRBD1 matches at 7 bases. V lost 1 base and J lost 4; bases outside the gene matches: 6. CDR3 length equals 16 residues. CDR1 is SGHAT, CDR2 FQNNGV, per germline. The CDR3 is CASSLVWAGGTGELFF. The DNA for the CDR3 is TGTGCCAGCAGCTTAGTCTGGGCAGGGGGCACCGGGGAGCTGTTTTTT.

The rearrangement links TRBV9 to TRBJ1-1; a weak D match, TRBD1 (5 bases). This CDR3 is 18 amino acids long. CDR1 and CDR2 from the germline V gene are SGDLS and YYNGEE. Trimming shortened V by 0 bases and J by 4 bases, and 22 bases separated the two germline ends. The chain's CDR3 is CASSVAAQGGVIGTEAFF. The DNA for the CDR3 is TGTGCCAGCAGCGTAGCTGCGCAGGGAGGGGTGATAGGCACTGAAGCTTTCTTT. Looking up the rest from reference TRBV9 and TRBJ1-1 gives the full variable domain: DSGVTQTPKHLITATGQRVTLRCSPRSGDLSVYWYQQSLDQGLQFLIQYYNGEERAKGNILERFSAQQFPDLHSELNLSSLELGDSALYFCASSVAAQGGVIGTEAFFGQGTRLTVV.

The chain recombines TRBV27 with TRBJ1-5; 8 positions match TRBD1. CDR3 length: 15 residues. Germline V lookup: CDR1 MNHEY, CDR2 SMNVEV (reference sequence). Trimming at V came to 3 bases and at J to 2 bases, leaving 3 bases not matched to a gene. The CDR3 sequence is CASSFDRGGNQPQHF. The CDR3 DNA sequence: TGTGCCAGCAGTTTTGACAGGGGCGGCAATCAGCCCCAGCATTTT.

This clone has ten or more counts. The chain links TRBV2 to TRBJ1-5, with 9 bases matching TRBD1. The V gene's germline CDR1 is SNHLY and CDR2 FYNNEI. This CDR3 spans 14 amino acids. J gave up 5 bases and V 6 bases, and 5 bases lay outside the gene matches. The CDR3 sequence is CASSPGQGYQPQHF. As DNA, the CDR3 is TGTGCCAGCAGCCCGGGACAGGGCTATCAGCCCCAGCATTTT.

This clone was found once. The chain carries TRBV19 and TRBJ2-1; 10 bases map to TRBD2. V lost 3 bases, J lost 7 bases, and 9 bases stayed unmatched. Looked up from germline, CDR1 is LNHDA and CDR2 is SQIVND (reference sequence). This CDR3 region has 16 residues. CDR3 nucleotides: TGTGCCAGTAGTATTATTGAGGGACTAGCGCCGAATGAGCAGTTCTTC. This codes for CASSIIEGLAPNEQFF.

This clone was counted a few times. This chain uses TRBV4-2 with TRBJ2-7; TRBD1 aligns across 12 bases. J lost 7 bases, V lost 3 bases, and 7 bases had no gene match. This CDR3 has 15 residues. Germline V gene sequence: CDR1 LGHNA, CDR2 YNFKEQ. Here the CDR3 reads CASSQPGQGAGEQYF. CDR3 bases: TGTGCCAGCAGCCAGCCGGGACAGGGGGCTGGGGAGCAGTACTTC.

The chain couples TRBV5-1 to TRBJ2-5; 7 bases are shared with TRBD1. The germline V gene has CDR1 SGHRS and CDR2 YFSETQ. The CDR3 runs 14 residues. The V gene end was trimmed by 5 bases and the J gene end by 3 bases; junction bases not matched to a gene: 7. CDR3 nucleotide sequence: TGCGCCAGCAGAGGCTGGGACAGCGAAGAGACCCAGTACTTC. Its protein product is CASRGWDSEETQYF.

The V call is TRBV18, the J call TRBJ1-1, with TRBD1 matching over 12 bases. Looked up from germline, CDR1 is KGHSH and CDR2 is LQKENI. This CDR3 spans 18 amino acids. With 2 bases clipped from V and 4 bases from J, the junction kept 11 bases outside the gene matches. The CDR3 loop reads CASSPFGTGGGSGTEAFF. CDR3 DNA: TGTGCCAGCTCACCATTCGGGACAGGGGGCGGATCGGGCACTGAAGCTTTCTTT.

CDR3 amino acids: CASSHASGTLRWETQYF. The CDR3 DNA follows: TGTGCCAGCAGCCACGCCTCCGGGACACTAAGGTGGGAGACCCAGTACTTC. The chain recombines TRBV14 with TRBJ2-5, with a possible D match to TRBD1 (6 bases). The CDR3 is 17 residues long. Germline assignment: CDR1 SGHDN and CDR2 FVKESK. Between the trimmed V and J ends, which lost 3 bases and 5 bases, there was a span of 22 bases. The whole variable domain, remainder taken from reference TRBV14 and TRBJ2-5, is EAGVTQFPSHSVIEKGQTVTLRCDPISGHDNLYWYRRVMGKEIKFLLHFVKESKQDESGMPNNRFLAERTGGTYSTLKVQPAELEDSGVYFCASSHASGTLRWETQYFGPGTRLLVL.

This chain connects TRBV30 to TRBJ2-5; 9 bases match TRBD1. CDR1 GTSNPN and CDR2 SVGIG come from the germline V gene (reference sequence). The CDR3 totals 14 residues. V lost 3 bases to trimming and J lost 2 bases; unmatched junction nucleotides: 4. CDR3 bases: TGTGCCTGGAGGACAGGGGGAGGACAAGAGACCCAGTACTTC. Translation: CAWRTGGGQETQYF.

The chain employs TRBV2 and TRBJ1-1; 8 positions match TRBD1. This CDR3 region has 12 residues. Germline lookup yields CDR1 SNHLY and CDR2 FYNNEI. J was trimmed by 5 bases and V by 8 bases; bases with no gene match: 4. CDR3 in DNA: TGTGCCAGCGGGGACAGGCCTACTGAAGCTTTCTTT. This sequence encodes CASGDRPTEAFF.